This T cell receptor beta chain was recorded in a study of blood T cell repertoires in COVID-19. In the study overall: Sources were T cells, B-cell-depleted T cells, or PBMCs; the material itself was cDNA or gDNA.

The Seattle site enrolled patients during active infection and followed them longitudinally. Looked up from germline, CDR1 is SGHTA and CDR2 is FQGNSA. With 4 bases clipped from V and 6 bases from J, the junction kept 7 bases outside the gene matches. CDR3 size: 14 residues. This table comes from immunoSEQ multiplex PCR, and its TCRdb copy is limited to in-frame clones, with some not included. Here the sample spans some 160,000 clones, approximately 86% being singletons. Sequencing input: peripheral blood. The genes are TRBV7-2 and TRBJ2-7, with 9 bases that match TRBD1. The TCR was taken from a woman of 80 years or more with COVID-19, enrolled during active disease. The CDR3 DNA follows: TGTGCCAGCAGCTCCGGGACAGGGATGGGCGAGCAGTACTTC. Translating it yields CASSSGTGMGEQYF.